The clone carrying this T cell receptor (beta chain) has a count of ten or more. The antigen is undetermined. This record belongs to a study of response to subunit inactivated influenza vaccine. General study findings and limits: That few new T cells are recruited by each seasonal influenza vaccination was the authors' suggestion.

The germline gives CDR1 MNHNS, CDR2 SASEGT. After removal of 6 bases from V and 5 bases from J, the junction contained 12 bases not matched to a gene. The CDR3 is made up of 15 amino acids. TCRdb reprocessed the RT-PCR reads via MiXCR and lists one record per CDR3 protein. This sample has under 550,000 distinct CDR3 sequences, with approximately 7.2% found just once. This receptor was obtained from a man aged 45 to 75 who received an inactivated influenza vaccine. Material: PBMCs from blood, obtained around 25 months after vaccination. This chain uses TRBV6-1 with TRBJ2-7; 8 nucleotides agree with TRBD2. This chain's CDR3 is CASSGGGRAVHEQYF. The DNA of the CDR3 is TGTGCCAGCAGCGGGGGGGGGAGGGCAGTACACGAGCAGTACTTC.